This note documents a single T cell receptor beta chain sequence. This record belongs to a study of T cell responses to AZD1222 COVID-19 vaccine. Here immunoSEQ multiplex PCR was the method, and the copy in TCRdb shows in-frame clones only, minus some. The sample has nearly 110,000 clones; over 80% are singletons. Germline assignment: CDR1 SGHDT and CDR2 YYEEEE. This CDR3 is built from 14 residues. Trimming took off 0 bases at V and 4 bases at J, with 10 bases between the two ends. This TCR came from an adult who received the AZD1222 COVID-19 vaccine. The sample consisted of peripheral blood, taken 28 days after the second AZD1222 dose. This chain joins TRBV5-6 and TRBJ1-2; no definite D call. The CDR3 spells CASSLGRTFYGYTF. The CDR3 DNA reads TGTGCCAGCAGCTTGGGGCGGACCTTCTATGGCTACACCTTC. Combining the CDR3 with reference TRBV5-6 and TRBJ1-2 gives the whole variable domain DAGVTQSPTHLIKTRGQQVTLRCSPKSGHDTVSWYQQALGQGPQFIFQYYEEEERQRGNFPDRFSGHQFPNYSSELNVNALLLGDSALYLCASSLGRTFYGYTFGSGTRLTVV.